These 22 T cell receptor beta chains came from one sample sequenced in a study of beta chain features in type 1 diabetes. Study-level points and caveats: TCRB CDR3s from Type 1 diabetes patients were moderately but significantly shorter in all four CD4+ subsets.

These TCRs are of unknown antigen specificity. Expressed TCRB transcripts were sequenced because the entire RNA isolate underwent reverse transcription. Sequencing was performed with immunoSEQ multiplex PCR; in TCRdb, only in-frame clones are kept and a portion is missing. The table has about 120,000 clones, 16% seen once. Sequenced material: central memory CD4+ T cells from blood. These receptors all come from a man aged 30 to 45 with type 1 diabetes.

The chain employs TRBV15 and TRBJ2-7; TRBD1 agrees at 7 bases. Germline CDR1 LNHNV, CDR2 YYDKDF (reference sequence). This CDR3 contains 13 residues. V was clipped by 3 bases and J by 6 bases; unmatched bases: 5. The chain's CDR3 is CATSRDRMGEQYF. The DNA for the CDR3 is TGTGCCACCAGCAGGGACAGGATGGGCGAGCAGTACTTC.

The V gene is TRBV29-1, the J gene TRBJ2-5; D is uncertain. V dropped 3 bases and J dropped 1 base, with 9 bases sitting between them. The CDR3 contains 13 residues. Germline loops: CDR1 SQVTM, CDR2 ANQGSEA. The CDR3: CSVEAIAQETQYF. In nucleotides, the CDR3 is TGCAGCGTTGAGGCGATCGCCCAAGAGACCCAGTACTTC.

This clone turned up a few times. The chain joins TRBV7-3 to TRBJ1-1, with D perhaps matching TRBD1 (6 bases). V gave up 3 bases and J gave up 8 bases, with 16 bases separating them. The CDR3 has 14 amino acids. CDR1 is SGHTA and CDR2 is FQGTGA in the germline V gene. The CDR3 bases are TGTGCCAGCAGCTTGGCTGGGGGCAACAACGAAGCTTTCTTT. Amino acid sequence: CASSLAGGNNEAFF.

Concerning this clone itself: This CDR3 is also generated by other DNA sequences in the sample. The chain employs TRBV7-2 and TRBJ2-7; TRBD1 matches 8 bases. Looked up from germline, CDR1 is SGHTA and CDR2 is FQGNSA. The CDR3 sequence is 14 residues long. V lost 3 bases to trimming and J lost 2 bases; unmatched junction nucleotides: 3. CDR3 protein: CASSFGQGPYEQYF. CDR3 bases: TGTGCCAGCAGCTTCGGACAGGGCCCCTACGAGCAGTACTTC.

This clone has a count of ten or more. V usage is TRBV7-2 and J usage is TRBJ2-3; 11 bases align to TRBD2. This CDR3 contains 16 residues. CDR1 SGHTA and CDR2 FQGNSA come from the germline V gene. After removal of 5 bases from V and 2 bases from J, the junction contained 6 bases not matched to a gene. CDR3 protein: CASSPDSGGVTDTQYF. The CDR3 bases are TGTGCCAGCAGCCCCGATAGCGGGGGGGTCACAGATACGCAGTATTTT.

The V and J genes are TRBV7-9 and TRBJ2-7, with TRBD1 matching 12 bases. The V and J ends lost 5 bases and 6 bases, in that order; junction bases with no gene match: 8. Germline CDR1 SEHNR, CDR2 FQNEAQ (reference sequence). CDR3 size: 15 residues. The CDR3 protein is CASSTGQGAIGEQYF. In nucleotides, the CDR3 is TGTGCCAGCAGCACGGGACAGGGGGCAATTGGCGAGCAGTACTTC.

This chain connects TRBV2 to TRBJ1-2; D not resolved. Per the germline V gene, CDR1 is SNHLY and CDR2 is FYNNEI. Trimming pared 11 bases from V and 8 bases from J, leaving 15 bases between. CDR3 length equals 11 residues. In DNA form, the CDR3 reads TGTGCCTGGGTTCCATCCGGCGGCTACACCTTC. Translation: CAWVPSGGYTF.

On this clone itself: Other DNA sequences in the same sample also yield this CDR3. The V and J genes are TRBV29-1 and TRBJ2-7; 9 bases agree with TRBD1. The germline CDR1 and CDR2 sequences are SQVTM and ANQGSEA. V dropped 6 bases and J dropped 4; count of bases not matched to a gene: 1. The CDR3 totals 11 residues. DNA for the CDR3: TGCAGCGTGACAGGGGGGTACGAGCAGTACTTC. Its protein product is CSVTGGYEQYF.

J is TRBJ2-5 and V is TRBV7-9, with 8 bases fitting TRBD1. J was trimmed by 2 bases and V by 5 bases; bases with no gene match: 4. CDR1 is SEHNR and CDR2 is FQNEAQ in the germline V gene (reference sequence). The CDR3 has 14 amino acids. As DNA, the CDR3 is TGTGCCAGCAGCGGAGGGACAGGACAAGAGACCCAGTACTTC. Protein: CASSGGTGQETQYF.

In its sample, this clone is medium-sized. As DNA, the CDR3 is TGTGCCAGCAATAATAAAGCAGGGGGAGATACGCAGTATTTT. This gives the protein CASNNKAGGDTQYF. This chain uses TRBV7-2 with TRBJ2-3; 7 nucleotides match TRBD1. The CDR3 contains 14 residues. CDR1 and CDR2 from the germline V gene are SGHTA and FQGNSA. Germline trimming cut 7 bases from V and 5 bases from J; bases unmatched to any gene: 9.

Only a few counts were recorded for this clone. The chain has TRBV5-1 and TRBJ1-1, with a possible D match to TRBD1 (5 bases). Per the germline V gene, CDR1 is SGHRS and CDR2 is YFSETQ. The V gene lost 1 base and the J gene lost 2 bases, with 15 bases spanning the gap. The CDR3 loop spans 16 amino acids. The CDR3 DNA sequence: TGCGCCAGCAGCTTGTGGAGGCAGGGTTTAAACACTGAAGCTTTCTTT. Translated, it gives CASSLWRQGLNTEAFF. Looking up the rest from reference TRBV5-1 and TRBJ1-1 gives the full variable domain: KAGVTQTPRYLIKTRGQQVTLSCSPISGHRSVSWYQQTPGQGLQFLFEYFSETQRNKGNFPGRFSGRQFSNSRSEMNVSTLELGDSALYLCASSLWRQGLNTEAFFGQGTRLTVV.

CDR3 DNA: TGTGCCAGCAGTACAGGGCCAGCTGGGGCCAACGTCCTGACTTTC. This translates into CASSTGPAGANVLTF. The gene calls are TRBV7-2 and TRBJ2-6; tentatively, D is TRBD1 (6 bases). Trimming left V 6 bases short and J 2 bases short, with 11 bases between. The CDR3 has 15 residues. Per germline, CDR1 SGHTA and CDR2 FQGNSA.

This clone was counted a few times. The V call is TRBV30, the J call TRBJ2-7, with TRBD1 as a possible D gene (5 bases). Trimming took off 1 base at V and 3 bases at J, with 16 bases between the two ends. Germline loops: CDR1 GTSNPN, CDR2 SVGIG (reference sequence). The CDR3 runs to 15 residues. CDR3 protein: CAWSETARRGYEQYF. The CDR3 bases are TGTGCCTGGAGTGAGACTGCCCGAAGGGGCTACGAGCAGTACTTC.

This clone was found a few times. This sequence joins TRBV2 and TRBJ2-7; D call uncertain. Germline CDR1 is SNHLY and CDR2 is FYNNEI. The CDR3 sequence is 12 residues long. The V and J ends lost 3 bases and 2 bases respectively, with 5 bases between them. The CDR3 DNA follows: TGTGCCAGCAGTGAGTCGGCCTACGAGCAGTACTTC. It specifies CASSESAYEQYF. The entire variable domain, with the rest obtained from reference TRBV2 and TRBJ2-7, is as follows: EPEVTQTPSHQVTQMGQEVILRCVPISNHLYFYWYRQILGQKVEFLVSFYNNEISEKSEIFDDQFSVERPDGSNFTLKIRSTKLEDSAMYFCASSESAYEQYFGPGTRLTVT.

A few counts support this clone. Within the sample, other DNA sequences also encode this same CDR3. The chain carries TRBV9 and TRBJ2-3; D unclear. V was shortened by 2 bases and J by 4 bases, with 5 bases between the two germline ends. Germline CDR1 is SGDLS and CDR2 is YYNGEE. CDR3 length: 12 amino acids. The CDR3 protein is CASSVAADTQYF. The CDR3 coding sequence is TGTGCCAGCAGCGTGGCAGCAGATACGCAGTATTTT.

The CDR3 region has the DNA TGTGCCAGTAGTATCTACATTAGCTCTGGAAACACCATATATTTT. As protein: CASSIYISSGNTIYF. The chain recombines TRBV19 with TRBJ1-3; D is ambiguous. The CDR3 is 15 amino acids. Germline V CDR1 and CDR2: LNHDA, SQIVND (reference sequence). The V end lost 3 bases, the J end lost 0 bases, and 9 bases lay between the germline ends.

V usage is TRBV7-2 and J usage is TRBJ1-5, with TRBD1 identical over 9 bases. V shed 5 bases, J shed 2 bases, and the junction held 4 bases outside the gene matches. This CDR3 has 15 amino acids. Germline CDR1 is SGHTA and CDR2 is FQGNSA. The CDR3 here is CASSRTGVRNQPQHF. DNA of the CDR3: TGTGCCAGCAGCCGGACAGGGGTACGCAATCAGCCCCAGCATTTT.

This chain uses TRBV7-8 with TRBJ2-1, with 8 bases matching TRBD2. With V trimmed by 4 bases and J by 9 bases, 14 bases remained unmatched. This CDR3 has 16 residues. Germline assignment: CDR1 SGHVS and CDR2 FQNEAQ. This CDR3 is CASSSKIAGTDPEQFF. As DNA, the CDR3 is TGTGCCAGCAGCTCAAAAATAGCGGGAACCGATCCTGAGCAGTTCTTC.

CDR3 coding DNA: TGCGCCAGCAGTGAGTCGGAGCGGAGCCGAGAGACCCAGTACTTC. As protein: CASSESERSRETQYF. J is TRBJ2-5 and V is TRBV10-2; D might be TRBD2 (5 bases). Germline loops: CDR1 WSHSY, CDR2 SAAADI. This CDR3 is 15 amino acids long. V shed 0 bases and J shed 4 bases, with 12 bases lying between them.

The V call is TRBV5-1, the J call TRBJ1-1; D unclear. The CDR3 spans 13 residues. With 7 bases removed from V and 4 bases from J, the gap between germline ends came to 14 bases. Germline-derived CDR1 and CDR2 are SGHRS and YFSETQ. The CDR3, as DNA: TGCGCCAGCGGTCCACAGAAGGGCACTGAAGCTTTCTTT. Residues: CASGPQKGTEAFF.

This clone was observed a handful of times. The genes are TRBV6-5 and TRBJ2-1, with D perhaps TRBD2 (7 bases). CDR3 length equals 14 residues. Germline CDR1 reads MNHEY; CDR2 reads SVGAGI. V dropped 8 bases and J dropped 4 bases, with 15 bases sitting between them. The chain's CDR3 is CASGGANSYNEQFF. The DNA of the CDR3 is TGTGCCAGCGGGGGGGCTAATTCGTACAATGAGCAGTTCTTC.

V usage is TRBV7-2 and J usage is TRBJ2-7, with D unresolved. From germline, CDR1 is SGHTA and CDR2 FQGNSA. V was pared by 5 bases and J by 3 bases, with 8 bases between. This CDR3 has 12 amino acids. DNA for the CDR3: TGTGCCAGCAGCCCCGGTTTCTACGAGCAGTACTTC. Its protein is CASSPGFYEQYF.